This T cell receptor (beta chain) was sequenced for a study of identical twins. Study-wide results and limits: There was an excess of low generation probability in the out-of-frame alpha sequences that twins shared.

The table lists this clonotype with a few counts. The antigen is undetermined. Each cDNA held unique molecular identifiers, and template switching gave it a universal primer site. TCRdb passed the 5' RACE reads through MiXCR, listing each CDR3 protein once. The sample lists roughly 690,000 distinct CDR3 sequences; less than 7% were seen once. There were only healthy Caucasians among the donors. Germline V gives CDR1 LNHNV, CDR2 YYDKDF (reference sequence). There are 16 residues in the CDR3. The V gene end was trimmed by 2 bases and the J gene end by 1 base; junction bases not matched to a gene: 5. Sequences were obtained from naive T cells sorted from blood. This sequence joins TRBV15 and TRBJ2-3; 8 bases line up with TRBD2. The receptor was derived from a man in his late teens or twenties in good health. The CDR3 loop reads CATSRPRGGRTDTQYF. The CDR3 DNA sequence: TGTGCCACCAGCAGACCCCGGGGGGGTCGCACAGATACGCAGTATTTT.